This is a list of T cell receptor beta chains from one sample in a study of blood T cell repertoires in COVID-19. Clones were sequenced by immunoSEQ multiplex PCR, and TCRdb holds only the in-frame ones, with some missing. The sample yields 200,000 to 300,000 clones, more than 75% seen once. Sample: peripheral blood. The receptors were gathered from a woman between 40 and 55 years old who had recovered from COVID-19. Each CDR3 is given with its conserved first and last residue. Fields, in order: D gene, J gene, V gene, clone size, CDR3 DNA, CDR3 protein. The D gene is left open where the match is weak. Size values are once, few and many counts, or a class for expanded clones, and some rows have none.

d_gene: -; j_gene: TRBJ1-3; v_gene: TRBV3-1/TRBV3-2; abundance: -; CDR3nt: TGTGCCAGCAGCCCGACACACTCTGGAAACACCATATATTTT; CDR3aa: CASSPTHSGNTIYF
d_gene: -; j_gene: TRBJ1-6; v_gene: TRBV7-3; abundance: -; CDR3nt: TGTGCCAGCAGCTCTCAGGCAGGGTTGCCCCTCCACTTT; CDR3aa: CASSSQAGLPLHF
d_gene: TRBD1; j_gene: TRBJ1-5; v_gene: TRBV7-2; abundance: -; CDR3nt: TGTGCCAGCAGCCCCCAGGGGGGTCCAGGTCAGCCCCAGCATTTT; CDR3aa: CASSPQGGPGQPQHF
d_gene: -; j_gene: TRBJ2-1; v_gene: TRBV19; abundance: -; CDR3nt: TGTGCCAGTAGTAACCGGGGTCTCTACAATGAGCAGTTCTTC; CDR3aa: CASSNRGLYNEQFF
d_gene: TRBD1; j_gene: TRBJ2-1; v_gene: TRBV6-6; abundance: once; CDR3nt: TGTGCCAGCAGTCAACACAGGGGCGACAGCTCCTACAATGAGCAGTTCTTC; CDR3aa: CASSQHRGDSSYNEQFF
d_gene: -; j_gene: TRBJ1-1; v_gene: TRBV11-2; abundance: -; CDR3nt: TGTGCCAGCAGCCCGCATGGGGGCAGTATGAACACTGAAGCTTTCTTT; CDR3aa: CASSPHGGSMNTEAFF
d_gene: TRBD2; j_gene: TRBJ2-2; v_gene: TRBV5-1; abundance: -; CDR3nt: TGCGCCAGCAGCTTTAGTCCCGGGACTAGCGGGGGGCTGAACACCGGGGAGCTGTTTTTT; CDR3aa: CASSFSPGTSGGLNTGELFF
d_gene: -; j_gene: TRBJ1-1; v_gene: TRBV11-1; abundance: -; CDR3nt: TGTGCCAGCAGCCCTCGTGGGGGGACTGAAGCTTTCTTT; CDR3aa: CASSPRGGTEAFF
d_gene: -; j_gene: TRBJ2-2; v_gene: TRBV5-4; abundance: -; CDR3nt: TGTGCCAGCAGCTCGGATCCGGACACAGCGAACACCGGGGAGCTGTTTTTT; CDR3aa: CASSSDPDTANTGELFF
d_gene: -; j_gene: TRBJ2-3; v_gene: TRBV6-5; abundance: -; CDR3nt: TGTGCCAGCAGAACCGAGGGGGGGCGGAAAGATACGCAGTATTTT; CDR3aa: CASRTEGGRKDTQYF
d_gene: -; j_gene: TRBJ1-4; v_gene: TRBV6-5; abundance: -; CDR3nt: TGTGCCAGCAGTTTGGACCCAGGGATAAAACTGTTTTTT; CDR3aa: CASSLDPGIKLFF
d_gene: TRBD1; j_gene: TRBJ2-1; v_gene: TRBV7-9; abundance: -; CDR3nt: TGTGCCAGCAGCTTAACTCAGGGGGTTTACAATGAGCAGTTCTTC; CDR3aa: CASSLTQGVYNEQFF
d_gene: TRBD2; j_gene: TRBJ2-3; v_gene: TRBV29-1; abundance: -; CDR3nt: TGCAGCGTGTCCGTTAGCGGGGGGCAGGGAGATACGCAGTATTTT; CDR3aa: CSVSVSGGQGDTQYF
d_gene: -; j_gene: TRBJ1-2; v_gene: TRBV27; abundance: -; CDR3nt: TGTGCCAGCCTCTCGCGGGGAGGGGCGACATATGGCTACACCTTC; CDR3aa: CASLSRGGATYGYTF
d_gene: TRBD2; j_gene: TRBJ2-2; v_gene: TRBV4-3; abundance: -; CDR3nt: TGCGCCAGCAGCCCGCGGGTAGCGGGGGGCACCGGGGAGCTGTTTTTT; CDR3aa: CASSPRVAGGTGELFF
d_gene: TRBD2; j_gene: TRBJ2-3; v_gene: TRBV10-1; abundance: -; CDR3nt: TGCGCCAGCAGTGAGGTTAGCGGGGGGGCAGATACGCAGTATTTT; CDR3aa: CASSEVSGGADTQYF
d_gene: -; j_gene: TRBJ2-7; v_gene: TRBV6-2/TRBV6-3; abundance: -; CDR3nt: TGTGCCAGCAGCCGCCTTTTGTGGGGAGGCGAGCAGTACTTC; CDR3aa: CASSRLLWGGEQYF
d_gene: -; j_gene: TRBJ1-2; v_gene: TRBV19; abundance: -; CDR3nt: TGTGCCAGTAGTATAGCCGGGGGGCATGGCTATGGCTACACCTTC; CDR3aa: CASSIAGGHGYGYTF
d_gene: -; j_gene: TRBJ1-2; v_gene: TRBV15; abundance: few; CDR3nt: TGTGCCACCAGCAGAGATTTGACAGGAACCTATGGCTACACCTTC; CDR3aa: CATSRDLTGTYGYTF
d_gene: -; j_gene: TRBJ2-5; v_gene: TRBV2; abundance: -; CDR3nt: TGTGCCAGCAGGACGACTAGAGGGTCTGAGACCCAGTACTTC; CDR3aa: CASRTTRGSETQYF
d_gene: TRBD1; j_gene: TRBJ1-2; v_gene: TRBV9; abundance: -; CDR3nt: TGTGCCAGCAGCGGCCGGGACAGGGGGAGCTATGGCTACACCTTC; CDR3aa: CASSGRDRGSYGYTF
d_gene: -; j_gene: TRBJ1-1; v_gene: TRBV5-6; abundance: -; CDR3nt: TGTGCCAGCAGCCCACGCCGCTGGGCTCGGACTGAAGCTTTCTTT; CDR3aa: CASSPRRWARTEAFF
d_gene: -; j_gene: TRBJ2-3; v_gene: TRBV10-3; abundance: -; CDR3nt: TGTGCCATCAGTGAGTCCTCCCTAAGTGGCGTTGAGCGAGATACGCAGTATTTT; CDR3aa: CAISESSLSGVERDTQYF
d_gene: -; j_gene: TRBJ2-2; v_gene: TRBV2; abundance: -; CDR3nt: TGTGCCAGCAGCAGGTGGACAGTGAACACCGGGGAGCTGTTTTTT; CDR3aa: CASSRWTVNTGELFF
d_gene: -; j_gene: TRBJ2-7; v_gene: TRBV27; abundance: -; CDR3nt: TGTGCCAGCAGTCTCAGGGGAGAGTACGAGCAGTACTTC; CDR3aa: CASSLRGEYEQYF
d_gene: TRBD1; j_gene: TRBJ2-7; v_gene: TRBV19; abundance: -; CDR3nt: TGTGCCAGTAGTATCTCCGGGACAGGGGCCTACGAGCAGTACTTC; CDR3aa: CASSISGTGAYEQYF
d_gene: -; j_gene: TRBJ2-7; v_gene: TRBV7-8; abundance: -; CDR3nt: TGTGCCAGCAGCTTAACCGACAGAGCCTACGAGCAGTACTTC; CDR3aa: CASSLTDRAYEQYF
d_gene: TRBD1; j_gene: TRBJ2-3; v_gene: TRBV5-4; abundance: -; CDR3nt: TGTGCCAGCAGCACAACAGGGGCTTGGGATACGCAGTATTTT; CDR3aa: CASSTTGAWDTQYF
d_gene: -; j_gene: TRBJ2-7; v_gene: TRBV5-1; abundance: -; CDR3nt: TGCGCCAGCAGCTTCCGACGCCAGGGGTACGAGCAGTACTTC; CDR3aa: CASSFRRQGYEQYF
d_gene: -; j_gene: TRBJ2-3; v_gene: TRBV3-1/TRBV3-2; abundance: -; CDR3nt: TGTGCCAGCAGCCAACGGGGCACAGATACGCAGTATTTT; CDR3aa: CASSQRGTDTQYF
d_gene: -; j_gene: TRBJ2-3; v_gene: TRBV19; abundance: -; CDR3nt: TGTGCCAGTAGGAACAGGGCAATTAGTTGGGTAGATACGCAGTATTTT; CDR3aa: CASRNRAISWVDTQYF
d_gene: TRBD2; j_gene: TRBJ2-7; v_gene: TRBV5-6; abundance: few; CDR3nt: TGTGCCAGCAGCCCCCTAGCGGGGGCCCACTCCTACGAGCAGTACTTC; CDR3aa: CASSPLAGAHSYEQYF
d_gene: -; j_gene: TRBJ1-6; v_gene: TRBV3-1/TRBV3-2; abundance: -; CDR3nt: TGTGCCAGCAGCCTAGGACAGCCGTCGCCCCTCCACTTT; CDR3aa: CASSLGQPSPLHF
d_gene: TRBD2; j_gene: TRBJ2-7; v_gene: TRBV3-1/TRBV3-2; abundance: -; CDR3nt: TGTGCCAGCAGCCAAGTTACTGGGGAGGGCTACGAGCAGTACTTC; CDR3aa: CASSQVTGEGYEQYF
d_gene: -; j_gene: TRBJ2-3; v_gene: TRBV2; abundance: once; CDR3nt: TGTGCCAGCAGCACAAGACGAGGGACAGATACGCAGTATTTT; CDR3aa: CASSTRRGTDTQYF
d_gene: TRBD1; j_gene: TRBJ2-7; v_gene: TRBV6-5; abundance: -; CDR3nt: TGTGCCAGCAGTTCATCGCGGGACAGGGGCTACGAGCAGTACTTC; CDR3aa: CASSSSRDRGYEQYF
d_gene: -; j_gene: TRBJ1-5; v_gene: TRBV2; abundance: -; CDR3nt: TGTGCCAGCAGTGGACAGTACAATCAGCCCCAGCATTTT; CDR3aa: CASSGQYNQPQHF
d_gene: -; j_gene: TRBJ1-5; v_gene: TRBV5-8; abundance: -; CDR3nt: TGTGCCAGCAACATTCAGCCCCAGCATTTT; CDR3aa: CASNIQPQHF
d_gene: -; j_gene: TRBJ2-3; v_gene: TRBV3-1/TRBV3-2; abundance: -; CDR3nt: TGTGCCAGCAGCCAAACCCGATCCAGGGCTTCGGCAGATACGCAGTATTTT; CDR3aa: CASSQTRSRASADTQYF
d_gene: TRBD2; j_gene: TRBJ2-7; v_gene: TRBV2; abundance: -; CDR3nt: TGTGCCAGCAGTGAGTTTCCAGCGGGGGCCCCCTACGAGCAGTACTTC; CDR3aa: CASSEFPAGAPYEQYF
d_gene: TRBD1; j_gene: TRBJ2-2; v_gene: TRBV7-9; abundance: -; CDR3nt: TGTGCCAGCAGCCCACTTAGTCCCAGGGACAGGGGGGAGCTGTTTTTT; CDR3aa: CASSPLSPRDRGELFF
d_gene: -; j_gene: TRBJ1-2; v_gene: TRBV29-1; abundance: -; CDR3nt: TGCAGCGTTGGGCAGGACTATGGCTACACCTTC; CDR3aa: CSVGQDYGYTF
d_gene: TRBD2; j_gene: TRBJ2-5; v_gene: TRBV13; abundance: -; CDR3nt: TGTGCCAGCAGCCAAATAGCGGGGGGCCCCGGGACCCAGTACTTC; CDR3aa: CASSQIAGGPGTQYF
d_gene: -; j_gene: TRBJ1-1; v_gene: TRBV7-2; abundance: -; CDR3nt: TGTGCCAGCAGCCAGAGGATAGGGGACACTGAAGCTTTCTTT; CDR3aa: CASSQRIGDTEAFF
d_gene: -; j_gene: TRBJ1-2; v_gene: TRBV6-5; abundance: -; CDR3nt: TGTGCCTCCCGGCCCTGGCAGGGGAACTATGGCTACACCTTC; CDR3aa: CASRPWQGNYGYTF
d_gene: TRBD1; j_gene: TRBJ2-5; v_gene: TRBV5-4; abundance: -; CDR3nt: TGTGCCAGCAGCCCCGGGACAGCAGAGTACCAAGAGACCCAGTACTTC; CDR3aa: CASSPGTAEYQETQYF
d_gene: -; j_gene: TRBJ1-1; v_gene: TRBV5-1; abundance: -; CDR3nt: TGCGCCAGCAGCGCCCCCCAGGGCGGAAACACTGAAGCTTTCTTT; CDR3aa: CASSAPQGGNTEAFF
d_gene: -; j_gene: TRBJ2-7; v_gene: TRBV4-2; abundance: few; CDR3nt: TGTGCCAGCAGCCAAGATAGCACATATTATGAGCAGTACTTC; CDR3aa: CASSQDSTYYEQYF
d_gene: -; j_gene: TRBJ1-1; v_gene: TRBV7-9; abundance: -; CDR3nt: TGTGCCAGCAGCCACTTAGGGGGAAACACTGAAGCTTTCTTT; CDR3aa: CASSHLGGNTEAFF
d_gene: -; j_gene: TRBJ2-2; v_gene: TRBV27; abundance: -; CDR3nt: TGTGCCAGCAGTTCGCCCCCGGGACTTTTCCGAACCGGGGAGCTGTTTTTT; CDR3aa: CASSSPPGLFRTGELFF
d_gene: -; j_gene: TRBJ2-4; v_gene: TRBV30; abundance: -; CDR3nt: TGTGCCTGGAGTCTGGGGGGGGCCCCTATAATTCAGTACTTC; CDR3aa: CAWSLGGAPIIQYF